These T cell receptor beta chains were read from a single sample in a study of metastatic and nonmetastatic thyroid tumors. TCRdb used MiXCR to call clones anew from the PCR reads. This table holds 6,000 to 8,000 clones, approximately 28% found once. Material for sequencing was adjacent normal tissue. The receptors were sampled from a female donor with papillary thyroid cancer or a benign thyroid nodule (not recorded which). Some clones in this sample may be carry-over from other donors' samples. The CDR3 runs from the conserved cysteine through the conserved F or W. Fields, in order: D gene, clone size, V gene, J gene, CDR3 protein, CDR3 DNA. The D gene is left open where the match is weak. Some rows have no size entry. The others give once, few or many, or a class for an expanded clone.

d_call: -
clone_size: -
v_call: TRBV28
j_call: TRBJ2-7
cdr3_aa: CASSSGANEQYF
cdr3_nt: TGTGCCAGCAGTTCGGGGGCTAACGAGCAGTACTTC

d_call: TRBD2
clone_size: medium-sized
v_call: TRBV7-2
j_call: TRBJ2-7
cdr3_aa: CASSSLAGPYEQYF
cdr3_nt: TGTGCCAGCAGCTCTCTAGCGGGGCCCTACGAGCAGTACTTC

d_call: TRBD2
clone_size: medium-sized
v_call: TRBV2
j_call: TRBJ2-5
cdr3_aa: CASKRTSGGETQYF
cdr3_nt: TGTGCCAGCAAAAGGACTAGCGGGGGAGAGACCCAGTACTTC

d_call: -
clone_size: -
v_call: TRBV13
j_call: TRBJ1-2
cdr3_aa: CASSLEAHYGYTF
cdr3_nt: TGTGCCAGCAGCTTAGAAGCACACTATGGCTACACCTTC

d_call: -
clone_size: -
v_call: TRBV30
j_call: TRBJ2-1
cdr3_aa: CAWSGEMGYNEQFF
cdr3_nt: TGTGCCTGGAGTGGGGAGATGGGTTACAATGAGCAGTTCTTC

d_call: -
clone_size: medium-sized
v_call: TRBV6-1
j_call: TRBJ2-1
cdr3_aa: CASRERPSSYNEQFF
cdr3_nt: TGTGCCAGCAGGGAGCGGCCTAGCTCCTACAATGAGCAGTTCTTC

d_call: TRBD2
clone_size: -
v_call: TRBV28
j_call: TRBJ2-3
cdr3_aa: CASSLSASGPRPYF
cdr3_nt: TGTGCCAGCAGTTTATCGGCTAGCGGTCCACGCCCGTATTTT

d_call: -
clone_size: -
v_call: TRBV6-1
j_call: TRBJ2-7
cdr3_aa: CASSGPYGQYF
cdr3_nt: TGTGCCAGCAGTGGCCCCTACGGGCAGTACTTC

d_call: -
clone_size: many
v_call: TRBV9
j_call: TRBJ2-1
cdr3_aa: CASSHNPGRTFYNEQFF
cdr3_nt: TGTGCCAGCAGCCATAATCCAGGTCGGACATTTTACAATGAGCAGTTCTTC

d_call: -
clone_size: -
v_call: TRBV11-2
j_call: TRBJ2-7
cdr3_aa: CASSFGSSYEQYF
cdr3_nt: TGTGCCAGCAGTTTCGGGTCTTCCTACGAGCAGTACTTC

d_call: TRBD2
clone_size: -
v_call: TRBV6-1
j_call: TRBJ2-3
cdr3_aa: CATQGTSGASTDTQYF
cdr3_nt: TGTGCCACCCAGGGGACTAGCGGGGCTAGCACAGATACGCAGTATTTT

d_call: -
clone_size: -
v_call: TRBV5-1
j_call: TRBJ1-1
cdr3_aa: CASRQNTEAFF
cdr3_nt: TGCGCCAGCAGACAGAACACTGAAGCTTTCTTT

d_call: -
clone_size: -
v_call: TRBV12-5
j_call: TRBJ2-2
cdr3_aa: CASGLVQGTWNTGELFF
cdr3_nt: TGTGCTAGTGGTTTGGTACAAGGGACTTGGAACACCGGGGAGCTGTTTTTT

d_call: -
clone_size: -
v_call: TRBV27
j_call: TRBJ1-6
cdr3_aa: CASSFNMNSPLHF
cdr3_nt: TGTGCCAGCAGTTTCAACATGAATTCACCCCTCCACTTT

d_call: TRBD2
clone_size: -
v_call: TRBV20-1
j_call: TRBJ2-7
cdr3_aa: CSARGLQTRTSGSLVVDEQYF
cdr3_nt: TGCAGTGCTAGAGGTTTACAAACTAGGACTAGCGGGAGCCTCGTCGTCGACGAGCAGTACTTC

d_call: -
clone_size: -
v_call: TRBV11-2
j_call: TRBJ1-1
cdr3_aa: CASILCGNTEAFF
cdr3_nt: TGTGCCAGCATCTTATGTGGTAACACTGAAGCTTTCTTT

d_call: -
clone_size: -
v_call: TRBV19
j_call: TRBJ1-3
cdr3_aa: CASSVTASSGNTIYF
cdr3_nt: TGTGCCAGTAGTGTAACAGCGAGCTCTGGAAACACCATATATTTT

d_call: -
clone_size: few
v_call: TRBV15
j_call: TRBJ2-7
cdr3_aa: CATSRDRAEQYF
cdr3_nt: TGTGCCACCAGCAGAGATCGGGCCGAGCAGTACTTC

d_call: -
clone_size: many
v_call: TRBV5-1
j_call: TRBJ1-1
cdr3_aa: CASTLGTGEGTEASF
cdr3_nt: TGCGCCAGCACCCTGGGTACGGGGGAGGGGACTGAAGCTTCCTTT

d_call: -
clone_size: few
v_call: TRBV6-1
j_call: TRBJ1-3
cdr3_aa: CASSRGNSGNTIYF
cdr3_nt: TGTGCCAGCAGCCGGGGAAACTCTGGAAACACCATATATTTT

d_call: -
clone_size: many
v_call: TRBV6-2/TRBV6-3
j_call: TRBJ2-1
cdr3_aa: CASSASSSYNEQFF
cdr3_nt: TGTGCCAGCAGTGCTAGCAGCTCCTACAATGAGCAGTTCTTC

d_call: TRBD2
clone_size: medium-sized
v_call: TRBV20-1
j_call: TRBJ2-7
cdr3_aa: CSAHTGTSVYEQYF
cdr3_nt: TGCAGTGCACATACCGGGACTAGCGTCTACGAGCAGTACTTC

d_call: TRBD1
clone_size: few
v_call: TRBV12-3/TRBV12-4
j_call: TRBJ1-2
cdr3_aa: CASSLKGPPTGDGYTF
cdr3_nt: TGTGCCAGCAGTTTAAAGGGCCCCCCAACAGGGGACGGCTACACCTTC

d_call: -
clone_size: -
v_call: TRBV24-1
j_call: TRBJ1-2
cdr3_aa: CATGTSRGYTF
cdr3_nt: TGTGCCACCGGGACATCGAGGGGCTACACCTTC

d_call: -
clone_size: many
v_call: TRBV9
j_call: TRBJ2-7
cdr3_aa: CASSVWRGGGAEQYF
cdr3_nt: TGTGCCAGCAGCGTATGGAGGGGGGGAGGGGCCGAGCAGTACTTC

d_call: TRBD2
clone_size: medium-sized
v_call: TRBV2
j_call: TRBJ2-5
cdr3_aa: CASRLGLADATQYF
cdr3_nt: TGTGCCAGCAGGTTGGGGCTAGCGGATGCGACCCAGTACTTC

d_call: -
clone_size: -
v_call: TRBV12-3/TRBV12-4
j_call: TRBJ1-1
cdr3_aa: CASRRQQLTEAFF
cdr3_nt: TGTGCCAGCCGCCGCCAACAGCTCACTGAAGCTTTCTTT

d_call: TRBD1
clone_size: few
v_call: TRBV6-6
j_call: TRBJ1-6
cdr3_aa: CASSYSGQDNSPLHF
cdr3_nt: TGTGCCAGCAGTTACTCGGGACAGGATAATTCACCCCTCCACTTT

d_call: TRBD2
clone_size: medium-sized
v_call: TRBV24-1
j_call: TRBJ2-1
cdr3_aa: CATSDVRGSGSSEEQFF
cdr3_nt: TGTGCCACCAGTGATGTTAGAGGTAGCGGGAGTTCGGAAGAGCAGTTCTTC

d_call: -
clone_size: -
v_call: TRBV12-3/TRBV12-4
j_call: TRBJ2-2
cdr3_aa: CASSLTPAGELFF
cdr3_nt: TGTGCCAGCAGTCTTACACCGGCCGGGGAGCTGTTTTTT

d_call: -
clone_size: -
v_call: TRBV7-9
j_call: TRBJ2-7
cdr3_aa: CASSLAGTFHEQYF
cdr3_nt: TGTGCCAGCAGCTTAGCGGGGACGTTCCACGAGCAGTACTTC

d_call: -
clone_size: medium-sized
v_call: TRBV5-1
j_call: TRBJ2-7
cdr3_aa: CASSASGKEQYF
cdr3_nt: TGCGCCAGCAGCGCATCAGGGAAAGAGCAGTACTTC

d_call: TRBD2
clone_size: medium-sized
v_call: TRBV6-4
j_call: TRBJ2-1
cdr3_aa: CASSEGSGEYNEQFF
cdr3_nt: TGTGCCAGCAGTGAAGGTAGCGGGGAATACAATGAGCAGTTCTTC

d_call: TRBD1
clone_size: -
v_call: TRBV20-1
j_call: TRBJ1-2
cdr3_aa: CSATLTGAGYGYTF
cdr3_nt: TGCAGTGCTACCCTGACAGGGGCGGGTTATGGCTACACCTTC

d_call: TRBD1
clone_size: once
v_call: TRBV5-1
j_call: TRBJ2-3
cdr3_aa: CASLRGGSTDTQYF
cdr3_nt: TGCGCCAGCCTAAGAGGGGGCAGCACAGATACGCAGTATTTT

d_call: -
clone_size: medium-sized
v_call: TRBV28
j_call: TRBJ1-5
cdr3_aa: CASSLGEADNQPQHF
cdr3_nt: TGTGCCAGCAGTCTGGGGGAAGCAGACAATCAGCCCCAGCATTTT

d_call: -
clone_size: -
v_call: TRBV20-1
j_call: TRBJ2-2
cdr3_aa: CSARVGMSGELFF
cdr3_nt: TGCAGTGCTAGAGTTGGCATGAGCGGGGAGCTGTTTTTT

d_call: TRBD2
clone_size: few
v_call: TRBV27
j_call: TRBJ2-7
cdr3_aa: CASSLWGGSKSYEQYF
cdr3_nt: TGTGCCAGCAGTTTATGGGGGGGATCTAAAAGTTACGAGCAGTACTTC

d_call: TRBD2
clone_size: -
v_call: TRBV6-4
j_call: TRBJ2-3
cdr3_aa: CASSDLGGFGTDKQYF
cdr3_nt: TGTGCCAGCAGTGACCTCGGGGGGTTCGGCACAGATAAGCAGTATTTT

d_call: TRBD1
clone_size: -
v_call: TRBV30
j_call: TRBJ2-3
cdr3_aa: CAWSASGQGFSDTQYF
cdr3_nt: TGTGCCTGGAGTGCCTCGGGACAGGGCTTTTCGGATACACAGTATTTT

d_call: -
clone_size: -
v_call: TRBV11-1
j_call: TRBJ1-5
cdr3_aa: CASSQTQGGSNQPQHF
cdr3_nt: TGTGCCAGCAGCCAGACTCAGGGAGGCTCCAATCAGCCCCAGCATTTT

d_call: TRBD2
clone_size: -
v_call: TRBV20-1
j_call: TRBJ2-1
cdr3_aa: CSAITGGGPGEQLF
cdr3_nt: TGCAGTGCCATAACGGGGGGGGGCCCGGGTGAGCAGCTCTTC

d_call: -
clone_size: medium-sized
v_call: TRBV6-1
j_call: TRBJ1-4
cdr3_aa: CASRPASTNEKLFF
cdr3_nt: TGTGCCAGCAGACCCGCCTCAACTAATGAAAAACTGTTTTTT

d_call: TRBD2
clone_size: -
v_call: TRBV5-1
j_call: TRBJ2-1
cdr3_aa: CASSSPQFSGGHYNEQFF
cdr3_nt: TGCGCCAGCAGCTCACCCCAGTTTAGCGGGGGCCACTACAATGAGCAGTTCTTC

d_call: TRBD1
clone_size: -
v_call: TRBV2
j_call: TRBJ1-2
cdr3_aa: CASRPPGQALNYCYTF
cdr3_nt: TGTGCCAGCAGGCCACCGGGACAGGCGTTAAACTATTGCTACACCTTC

d_call: TRBD1
clone_size: few
v_call: TRBV6-1
j_call: TRBJ2-2
cdr3_aa: CASSRSTGGTNTGELFF
cdr3_nt: TGTGCCAGCAGTCGCTCAACAGGGGGGACGAACACCGGGGAGCTGTTTTTT

d_call: -
clone_size: medium-sized
v_call: TRBV29-1
j_call: TRBJ1-1
cdr3_aa: CSVPMNTEAFF
cdr3_nt: TGCAGCGTACCTATGAACACTGAAGCTTTCTTT

d_call: -
clone_size: few
v_call: TRBV6-1
j_call: TRBJ2-5
cdr3_aa: CASERQETQYF
cdr3_nt: TGTGCCAGTGAAAGGCAAGAGACCCAGTACTTC

d_call: -
clone_size: large
v_call: TRBV7-3
j_call: TRBJ2-7
cdr3_aa: CASSLLQGYEQYF
cdr3_nt: TGTGCCAGCAGCCTACTACAGGGCTACGAGCAGTACTTC

d_call: TRBD2
clone_size: few
v_call: TRBV27
j_call: TRBJ2-7
cdr3_aa: CASSLSVLAGVIYEQYF
cdr3_nt: TGTGCCAGCAGTTTATCGGTACTAGCGGGAGTTATCTACGAGCAGTACTTC

d_call: -
clone_size: few
v_call: TRBV2
j_call: TRBJ2-7
cdr3_aa: CASSEGLFMGEQYF
cdr3_nt: TGTGCCAGCAGTGAAGGGCTGTTCATGGGCGAGCAGTACTTC

d_call: -
clone_size: -
v_call: TRBV28
j_call: TRBJ1-5
cdr3_aa: CASSFDSNQPQHF
cdr3_nt: TGTGCCAGCAGTTTTGACAGCAATCAGCCCCAGCATTTT

d_call: TRBD2
clone_size: many
v_call: TRBV3-1
j_call: TRBJ2-3
cdr3_aa: CASSQARGSGRPHSTDTQYF
cdr3_nt: TGTGCCAGCAGCCAAGCCCGAGGGAGCGGGAGGCCCCATAGCACAGATACGCAGTATTTT

d_call: -
clone_size: medium-sized
v_call: TRBV28
j_call: TRBJ1-2
cdr3_aa: CASRPGSNFNPRDYGYTF
cdr3_nt: TGTGCCAGCAGGCCCGGTAGTAATTTCAACCCTAGGGACTATGGCTACACCTTC

d_call: TRBD1
clone_size: -
v_call: TRBV20-1
j_call: TRBJ2-3
cdr3_aa: CSAGDRSDTQYF
cdr3_nt: TGCAGTGCTGGGGACAGGTCAGATACGCAGTATTTT